There are many counts of the clone carrying this T cell receptor beta chain. TCRdb re-called the 5' RACE reads with MiXCR, one entry per CDR3 protein. The data show some 1,700,000 distinct CDR3 sequences, 32% seen once. This sample is drawn from a study of identical twins. The CDR3 covers 15 residues. Trimming shortened V by 3 bases and J by 2 bases, and 14 bases separated the two germline ends. Germline CDR1 is SGDLS and CDR2 is YYNGEE. The chain employs TRBV9 and TRBJ1-2, with unresolved D. This receptor was taken from a newborn girl in good health. Sequenced material: cord blood. DNA for the CDR3: TGTGCCAGCAGCGATCGCGGTAAATACAACTATGGCTACACCTTC. Translation: CASSDRGKYNYGYTF.